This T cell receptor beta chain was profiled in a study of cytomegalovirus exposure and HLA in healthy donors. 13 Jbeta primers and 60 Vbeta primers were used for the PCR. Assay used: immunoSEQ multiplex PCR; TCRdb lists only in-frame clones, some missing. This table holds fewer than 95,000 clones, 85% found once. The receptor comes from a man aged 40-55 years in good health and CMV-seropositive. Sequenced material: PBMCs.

The CDR3 sequence is CASSLRQGVEYGYTF. CDR3 nucleotide sequence: TGTGCCAGCAGCCTCCGACAGGGGGTCGAGTATGGCTACACCTTC. This chain connects TRBV5-5 to TRBJ1-2; TRBD1 agrees at 9 bases. Losses at the gene ends were 4 bases for V and 5 bases for J; bases not matched to a gene: 9. Germline loops: CDR1 SGHKS, CDR2 YYEKEE (reference sequence). This CDR3 region has 15 residues.